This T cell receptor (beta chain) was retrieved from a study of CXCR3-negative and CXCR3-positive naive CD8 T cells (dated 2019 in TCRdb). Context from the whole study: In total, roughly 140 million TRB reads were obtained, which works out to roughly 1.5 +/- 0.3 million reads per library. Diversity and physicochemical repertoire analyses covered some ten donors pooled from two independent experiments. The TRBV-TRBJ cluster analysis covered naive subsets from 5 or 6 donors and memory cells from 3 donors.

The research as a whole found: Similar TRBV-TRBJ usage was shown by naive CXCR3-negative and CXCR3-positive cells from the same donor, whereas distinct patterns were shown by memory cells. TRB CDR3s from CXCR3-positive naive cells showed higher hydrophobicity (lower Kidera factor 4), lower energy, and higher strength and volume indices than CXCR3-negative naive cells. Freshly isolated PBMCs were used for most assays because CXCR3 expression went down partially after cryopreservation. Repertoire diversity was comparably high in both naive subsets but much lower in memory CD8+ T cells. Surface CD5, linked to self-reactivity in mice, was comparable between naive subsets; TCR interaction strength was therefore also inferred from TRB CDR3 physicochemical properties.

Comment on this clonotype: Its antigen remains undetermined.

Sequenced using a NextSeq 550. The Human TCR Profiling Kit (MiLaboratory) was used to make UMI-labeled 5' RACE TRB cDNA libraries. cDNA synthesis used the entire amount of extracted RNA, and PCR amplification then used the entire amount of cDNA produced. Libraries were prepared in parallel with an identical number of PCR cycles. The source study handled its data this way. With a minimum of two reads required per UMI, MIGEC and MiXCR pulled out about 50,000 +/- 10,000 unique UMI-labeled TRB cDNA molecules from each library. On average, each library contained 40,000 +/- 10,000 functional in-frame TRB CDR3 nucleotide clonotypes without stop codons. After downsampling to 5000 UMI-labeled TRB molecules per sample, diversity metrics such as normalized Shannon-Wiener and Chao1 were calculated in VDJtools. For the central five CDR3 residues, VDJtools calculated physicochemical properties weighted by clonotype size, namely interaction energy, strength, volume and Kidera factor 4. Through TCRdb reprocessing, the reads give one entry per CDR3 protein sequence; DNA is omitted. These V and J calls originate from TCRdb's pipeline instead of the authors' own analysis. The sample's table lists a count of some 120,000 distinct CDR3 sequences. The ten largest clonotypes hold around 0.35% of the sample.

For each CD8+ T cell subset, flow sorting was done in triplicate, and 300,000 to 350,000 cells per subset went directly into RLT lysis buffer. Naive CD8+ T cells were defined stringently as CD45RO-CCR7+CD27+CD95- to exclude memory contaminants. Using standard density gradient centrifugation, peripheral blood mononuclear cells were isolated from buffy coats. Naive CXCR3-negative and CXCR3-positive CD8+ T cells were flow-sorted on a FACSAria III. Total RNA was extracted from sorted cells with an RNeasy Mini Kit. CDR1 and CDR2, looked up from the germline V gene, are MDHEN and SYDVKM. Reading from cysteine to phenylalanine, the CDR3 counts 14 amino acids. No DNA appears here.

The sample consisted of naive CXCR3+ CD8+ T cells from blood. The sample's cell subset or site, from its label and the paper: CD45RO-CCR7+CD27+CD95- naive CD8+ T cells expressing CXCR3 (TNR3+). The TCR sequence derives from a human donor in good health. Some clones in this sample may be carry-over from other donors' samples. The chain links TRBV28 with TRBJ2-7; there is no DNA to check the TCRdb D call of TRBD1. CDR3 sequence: CASSFGQGGHEQYF.